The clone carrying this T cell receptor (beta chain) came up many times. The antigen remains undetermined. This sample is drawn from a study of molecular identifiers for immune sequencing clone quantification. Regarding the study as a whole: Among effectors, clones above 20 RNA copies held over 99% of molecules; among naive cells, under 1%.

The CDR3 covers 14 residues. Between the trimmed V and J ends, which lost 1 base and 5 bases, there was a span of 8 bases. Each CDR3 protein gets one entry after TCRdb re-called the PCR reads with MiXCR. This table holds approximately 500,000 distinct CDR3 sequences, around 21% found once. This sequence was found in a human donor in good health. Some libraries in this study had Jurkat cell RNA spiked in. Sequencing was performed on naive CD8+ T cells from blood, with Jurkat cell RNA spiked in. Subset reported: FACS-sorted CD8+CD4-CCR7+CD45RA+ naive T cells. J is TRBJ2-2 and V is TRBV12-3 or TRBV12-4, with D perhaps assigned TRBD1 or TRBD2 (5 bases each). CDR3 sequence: CASSLGGPTGELFF. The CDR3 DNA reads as TGTGCCAGCAGTTTAGGGGGACCTACCGGGGAGCTGTTTTTT.